The sequence of this T cell receptor (beta chain) was determined in a study of radiation and T cells in renal cell carcinoma (dated by TCRdb to the early 2020s). Regarding the study in general: Samples were obtained from a clinical trial, in which 15 Gy stereotactic body radiation therapy was delivered to primary renal cell carcinomas and nephrectomy was performed 4 weeks later. In total, roughly 51 samples underwent TCR beta sequencing: 25 or so tumors plus 27 peripheral blood samples. In the 40 to 60 samples combined, some 4,000,000 unique CDR3 nucleotide sequences were found, encoding roughly 2,500,000 unique CDR3 amino acid sequences. Points the paper makes about the study in general: Tracking of blood repertoire dynamics stopped at roughly four weeks after treatment, with no follow-up past that point. An increase in top tumor clonotypes in blood was observed from baseline to 2 weeks post-radiation, followed by contraction by 4 weeks, which was taken to suggest transient expansion of tumor-resident clones. The single-armed trial design could not address effects of radiation dose or scheduling on the TCR repertoire. Because pretreatment tumor biopsies were not available, the study could not determine whether clonotypes were already present within the tumor at baseline.

TCR beta libraries were generated from genomic DNA with the immunoSEQ kit, following the manufacturer's recommendations. To prepare the libraries, a first multiplex PCR with proprietary primers was run, followed by a second PCR that added unique barcodes, and a bead cleanup was done after each round. Each sample batch included a kit-provided positive control reaction and a negative control reaction. The final libraries were assessed on an Agilent 4200 TapeStation D1000 ScreenTape, pooled by volume, and quantified by qPCR. Sequencing was performed on an Illumina NextSeq500 with a MidOutput 150-cycle cartridge, and 156 Read1 and 15 Index1 cycles were run with kit custom primers. The pooled library was loaded at roughly 1 pM with approximately 20% PhiX control spiked in. Per the authors' processing: Vendor-processed data were analyzed in R, and a clonotype was defined as all T cells sharing the same CDR3 nucleotide sequence. In the clone abundance analyses, frequencies in each sample were normalized to that sample's 10,000 most abundant clones. Public T cell clones, which averaged fewer than five per sample, were excluded before analysis. Tumor-enriched and baseline blood-enriched clonotypes were defined by at least a 32-fold difference in abundance between compartments. A beta-binomial differential abundance model was applied to find clonotypes that expanded or contracted between blood time points. Tumor-blood repertoire similarity was measured with the Baroni-Urbani and Buser coefficient, and groups were compared using two-tailed Wilcoxon tests in R. Not all clones reach the TCRdb copy of this immuneACCESS table, which keeps in-frame sequences only. Checked studies attribute under half of the gap to unresolved V genes and leave the rest unexplained. Clone size and the V and J calls come from that table; the DNA yielded D and trimming. This sample comprises more than 150,000 clones, roughly 89% of them detected only once. Jointly, the top ten make up around 13% of the sample.

This clone has just one count. The target of this receptor is not known. The input lacks base qualities; no much larger clone sits a single base away. The time point label for this specimen denotes: blood 2 weeks post-SBRT. What the treatment or condition label conveys for this sample: 15 Gy SBRT to primary tumor, nephrectomy 4 weeks later. To follow tumor-enriched clonotypes, peripheral blood was collected serially from radiation-treated patients at baseline and again at 2 weeks and 4 weeks after SBRT. Renal cell carcinoma with clear cell pathology was present in all patients. The QIAamp DNA Blood Mini Kit (Qiagen) was used to prepare genomic DNA for TCR sequencing. The analyses included only samples that passed all quality control checks. Germline trimming amounts to 2 bases on V and 4 bases on J, with 6 as the count of junction bases outside the gene matches. The CDR3 holds 15 amino acids from the cysteine to the phenylalanine. The retained sequence is limited to the CDR3, 45 bases, with the frame set at the first base. CDR1 and CDR2 were assigned from the germline V gene as SGDLS and YYNGEE.

This chain joins TRBV9 to TRBJ2-1; 7 bases in the middle match TRBD1. This TCR was sampled from a woman aged 50 to 65 with renal cell carcinoma. This specimen consisted of blood, obtained from a patient whose treatment included radiotherapy and nephrectomy. The sequence in DNA is TGTGCCAGCAGCGTGGGGACAGCACCTTACAATGAGCAGTTCTTC. Its translation is CASSVGTAPYNEQFF.